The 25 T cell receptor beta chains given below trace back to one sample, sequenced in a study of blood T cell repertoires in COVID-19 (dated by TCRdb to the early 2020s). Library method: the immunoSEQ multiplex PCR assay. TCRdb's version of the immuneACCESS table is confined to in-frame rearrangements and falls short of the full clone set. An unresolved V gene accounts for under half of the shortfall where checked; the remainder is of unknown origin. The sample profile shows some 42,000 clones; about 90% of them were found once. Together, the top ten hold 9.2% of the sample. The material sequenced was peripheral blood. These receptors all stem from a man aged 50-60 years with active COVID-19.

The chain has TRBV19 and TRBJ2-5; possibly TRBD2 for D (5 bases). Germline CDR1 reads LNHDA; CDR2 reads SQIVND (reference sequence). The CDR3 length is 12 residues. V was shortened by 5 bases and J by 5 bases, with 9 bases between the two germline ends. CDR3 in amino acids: CASSWTGETQYF. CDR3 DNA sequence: TGTGCCAGTAGTTGGACTGGGGAGACCCAGTACTTC. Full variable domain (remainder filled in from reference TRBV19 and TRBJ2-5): DGGITQSPKYLFRKEGQNVTLSCEQNLNHDAMYWYRQDPGQGLRLIYYSQIVNDFQKGDIAEGYSVSREKKESFPLTVTSAQKNPTAFYLCASSWTGETQYFGPGTRLLVL.

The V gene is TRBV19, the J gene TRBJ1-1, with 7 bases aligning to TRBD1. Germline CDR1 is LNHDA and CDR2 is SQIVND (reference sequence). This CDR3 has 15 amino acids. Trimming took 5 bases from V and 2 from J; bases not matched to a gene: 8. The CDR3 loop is CASSRSRDSNTEAFF. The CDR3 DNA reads TGTGCCAGTAGTCGATCCCGGGACAGTAACACTGAAGCTTTCTTT.

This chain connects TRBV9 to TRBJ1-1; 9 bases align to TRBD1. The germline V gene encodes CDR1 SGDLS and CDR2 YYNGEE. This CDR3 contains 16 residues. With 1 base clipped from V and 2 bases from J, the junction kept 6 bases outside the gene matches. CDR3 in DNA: TGTGCCAGCAGCGTACTACCGGGACAGGGAAACACTGAAGCTTTCTTT. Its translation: CASSVLPGQGNTEAFF. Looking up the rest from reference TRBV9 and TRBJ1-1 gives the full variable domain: DSGVTQTPKHLITATGQRVTLRCSPRSGDLSVYWYQQSLDQGLQFLIQYYNGEERAKGNILERFSAQQFPDLHSELNLSSLELGDSALYFCASSVLPGQGNTEAFFGQGTRLTVV.

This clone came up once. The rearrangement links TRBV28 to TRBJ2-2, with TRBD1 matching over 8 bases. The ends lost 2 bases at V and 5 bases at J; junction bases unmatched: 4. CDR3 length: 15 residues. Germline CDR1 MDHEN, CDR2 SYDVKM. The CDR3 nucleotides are TGTGCCAGCAGTTTACGGACAGGGCAGACCGGGGAGCTGTTTTTT. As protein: CASSLRTGQTGELFF.

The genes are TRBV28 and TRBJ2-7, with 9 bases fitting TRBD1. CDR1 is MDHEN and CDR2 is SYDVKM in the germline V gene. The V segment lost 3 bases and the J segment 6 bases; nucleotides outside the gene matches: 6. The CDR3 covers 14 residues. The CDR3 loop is CASSFDRGFSEQYF. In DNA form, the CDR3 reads TGTGCCAGCAGTTTTGACAGGGGGTTCTCCGAGCAGTACTTC.

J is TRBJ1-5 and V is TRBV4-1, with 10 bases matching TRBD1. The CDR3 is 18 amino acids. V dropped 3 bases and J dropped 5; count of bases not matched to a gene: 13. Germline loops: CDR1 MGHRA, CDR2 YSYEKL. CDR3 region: CASSHSEARDRGDQPQHF. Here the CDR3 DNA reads TGCGCCAGCAGCCATTCGGAAGCCAGGGACAGGGGTGATCAGCCCCAGCATTTT.

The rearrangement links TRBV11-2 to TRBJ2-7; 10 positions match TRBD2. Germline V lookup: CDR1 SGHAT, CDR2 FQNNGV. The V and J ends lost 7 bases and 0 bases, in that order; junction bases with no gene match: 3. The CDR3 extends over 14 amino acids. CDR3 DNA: TGTGCCAGCACCGGGACTAGCGTCTCCTACGAGCAGTACTTC. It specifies CASTGTSVSYEQYF. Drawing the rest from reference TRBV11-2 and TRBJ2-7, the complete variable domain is EAGVAQSPRYKIIEKRQSVAFWCNPISGHATLYWYQQILGQGPKLLIQFQNNGVVDDSQLPKDRFSAERLKGVDSTLKIQPAKLEDSAVYLCASTGTSVSYEQYFGPGTRLTVT.

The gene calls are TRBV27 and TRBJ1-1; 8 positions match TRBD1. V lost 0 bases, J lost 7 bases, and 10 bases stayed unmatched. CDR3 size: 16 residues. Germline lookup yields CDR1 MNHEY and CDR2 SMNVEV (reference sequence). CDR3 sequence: CASSLSSPGQGFEAFF. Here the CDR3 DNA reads TGTGCCAGCAGTTTATCCTCCCCCGGACAGGGATTTGAAGCTTTCTTT.

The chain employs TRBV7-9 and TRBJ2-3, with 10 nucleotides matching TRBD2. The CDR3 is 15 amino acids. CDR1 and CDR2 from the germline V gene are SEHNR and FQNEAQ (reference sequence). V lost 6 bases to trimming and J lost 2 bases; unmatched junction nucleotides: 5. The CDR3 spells CASSQAGGSTDTQYF. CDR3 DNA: TGTGCCAGCAGTCAAGCGGGAGGGTCCACAGATACGCAGTATTTT.

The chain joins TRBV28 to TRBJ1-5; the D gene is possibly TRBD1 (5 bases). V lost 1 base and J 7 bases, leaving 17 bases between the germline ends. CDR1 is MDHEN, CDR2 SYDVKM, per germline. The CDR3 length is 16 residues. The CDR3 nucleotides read TGTGCCAGCAGTTTATTAACACCTCAGGGTCAGCAGCCCCAGCATTTT. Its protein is CASSLLTPQGQQPQHF.

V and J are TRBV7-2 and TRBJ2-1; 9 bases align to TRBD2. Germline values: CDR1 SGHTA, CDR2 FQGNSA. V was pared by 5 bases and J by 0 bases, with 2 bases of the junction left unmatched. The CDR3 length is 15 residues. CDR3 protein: CASSRTSDSYNEQFF. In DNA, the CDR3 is TGTGCCAGCAGCCGGACTAGCGACTCCTACAATGAGCAGTTCTTC. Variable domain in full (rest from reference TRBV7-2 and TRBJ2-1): GAGVSQSPSNKVTEKGKDVELRCDPISGHTALYWYRQSLGQGLEFLIYFQGNSAPDKSGLPSDRFSAERTGGSVSTLTIQRTQQEDSAVYLCASSRTSDSYNEQFFGPGTRLTVL.

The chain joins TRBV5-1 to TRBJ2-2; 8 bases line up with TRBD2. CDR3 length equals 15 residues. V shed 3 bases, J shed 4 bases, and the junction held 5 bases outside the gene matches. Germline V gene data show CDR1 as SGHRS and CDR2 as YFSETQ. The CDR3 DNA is TGCGCCAGCAGCTCGGGGGGGCCCAGCACCGGGGAGCTGTTTTTT. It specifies CASSSGGPSTGELFF.

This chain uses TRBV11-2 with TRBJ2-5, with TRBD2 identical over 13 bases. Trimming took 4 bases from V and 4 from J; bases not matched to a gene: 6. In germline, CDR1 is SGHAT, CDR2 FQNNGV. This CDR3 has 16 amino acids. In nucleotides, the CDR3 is TGTGCCAGCAGCTCAGGACTAGCGGGAGTCATAGAGACCCAGTACTTC. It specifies CASSSGLAGVIETQYF.

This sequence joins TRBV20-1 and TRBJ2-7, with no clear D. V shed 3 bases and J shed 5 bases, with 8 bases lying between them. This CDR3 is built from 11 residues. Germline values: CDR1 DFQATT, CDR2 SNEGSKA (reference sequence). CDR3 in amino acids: CSASKFDEQYF. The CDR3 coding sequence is TGCAGTGCTAGTAAATTCGACGAGCAGTACTTC.

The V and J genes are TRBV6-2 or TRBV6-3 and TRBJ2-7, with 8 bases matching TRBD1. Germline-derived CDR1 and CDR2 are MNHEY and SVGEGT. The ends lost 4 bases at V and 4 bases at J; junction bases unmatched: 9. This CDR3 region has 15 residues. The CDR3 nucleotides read TGTGCCAGCAGTTTTTCCGGGACAGGAGGGTACGAGCAGTACTTC. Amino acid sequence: CASSFSGTGGYEQYF.

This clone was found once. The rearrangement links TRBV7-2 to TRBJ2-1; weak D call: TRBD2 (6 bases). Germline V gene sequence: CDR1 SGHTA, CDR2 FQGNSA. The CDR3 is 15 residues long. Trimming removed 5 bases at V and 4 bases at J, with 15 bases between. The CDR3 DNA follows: TGTGCCAGCAGCCCCAGGGTTAGCGGTTACAATGAGCAGTTCTTC. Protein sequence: CASSPRVSGYNEQFF.

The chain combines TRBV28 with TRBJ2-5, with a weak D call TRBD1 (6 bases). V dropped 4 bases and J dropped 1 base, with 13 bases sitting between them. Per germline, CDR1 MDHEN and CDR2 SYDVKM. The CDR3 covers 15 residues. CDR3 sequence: CASSSSGALQETQYF. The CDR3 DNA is TGTGCCAGCAGTTCGTCAGGGGCCCTCCAAGAGACCCAGTACTTC.

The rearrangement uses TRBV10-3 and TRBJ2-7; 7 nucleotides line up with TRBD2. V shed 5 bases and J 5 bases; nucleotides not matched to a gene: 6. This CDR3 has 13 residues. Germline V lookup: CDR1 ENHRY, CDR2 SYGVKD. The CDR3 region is CAISSAGVDEQYF. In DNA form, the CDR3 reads TGTGCCATCAGTTCGGCGGGAGTCGACGAGCAGTACTTC.

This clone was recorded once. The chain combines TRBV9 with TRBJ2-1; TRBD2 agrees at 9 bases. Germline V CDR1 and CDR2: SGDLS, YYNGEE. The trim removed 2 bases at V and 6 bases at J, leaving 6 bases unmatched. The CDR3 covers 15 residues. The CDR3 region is CASSVGGRAFNEQFF. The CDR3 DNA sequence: TGTGCCAGCAGCGTCGGCGGGAGGGCCTTCAATGAGCAGTTCTTC.

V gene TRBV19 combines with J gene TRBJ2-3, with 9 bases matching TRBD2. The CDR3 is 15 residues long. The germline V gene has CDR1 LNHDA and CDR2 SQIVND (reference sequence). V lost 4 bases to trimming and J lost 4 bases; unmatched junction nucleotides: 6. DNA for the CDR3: TGTGCCAGTAGTACCGGGACTAGCAGGGCAGATACGCAGTATTTT. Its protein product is CASSTGTSRADTQYF.

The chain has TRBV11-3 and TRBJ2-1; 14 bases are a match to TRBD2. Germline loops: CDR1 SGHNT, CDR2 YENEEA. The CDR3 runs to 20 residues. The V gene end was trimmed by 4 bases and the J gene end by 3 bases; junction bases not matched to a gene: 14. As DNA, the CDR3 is TGTGCCAGCAGCTCCCGGGACCCGGGACTAGCGGGAGAGGGCTACAATGAGCAGTTCTTC. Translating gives CASSSRDPGLAGEGYNEQFF.

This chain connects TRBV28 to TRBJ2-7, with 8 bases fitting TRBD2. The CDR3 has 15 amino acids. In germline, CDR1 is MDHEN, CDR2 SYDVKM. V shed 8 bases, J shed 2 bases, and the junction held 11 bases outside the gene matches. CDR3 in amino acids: CASSNPGTRAYEQYF. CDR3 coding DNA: TGTGCCAGCTCGAACCCGGGGACTAGGGCCTACGAGCAGTACTTC.

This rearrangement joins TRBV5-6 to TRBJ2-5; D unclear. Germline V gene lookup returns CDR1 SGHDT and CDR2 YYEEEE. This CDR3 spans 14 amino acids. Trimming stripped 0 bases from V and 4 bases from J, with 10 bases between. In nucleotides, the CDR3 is TGTGCCAGCAGCTTGGTCGGCTCGGGAGAGACCCAGTACTTC. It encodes CASSLVGSGETQYF.

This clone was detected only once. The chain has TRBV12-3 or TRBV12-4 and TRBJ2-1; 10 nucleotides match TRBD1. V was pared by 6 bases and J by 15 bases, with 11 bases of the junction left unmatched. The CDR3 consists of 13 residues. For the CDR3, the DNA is TGTGCCAGCAGCCCGACCCCGGGACAGGGGCCGTTCTTC. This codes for CASSPTPGQGPFF.

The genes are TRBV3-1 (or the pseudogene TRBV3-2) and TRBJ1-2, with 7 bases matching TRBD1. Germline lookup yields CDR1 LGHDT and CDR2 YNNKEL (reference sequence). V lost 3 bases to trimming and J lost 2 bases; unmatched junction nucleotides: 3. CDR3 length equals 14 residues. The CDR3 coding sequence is TGTGCCAGCAGCCATTTGGGACAGAACTATGGCTACACCTTC. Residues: CASSHLGQNYGYTF.